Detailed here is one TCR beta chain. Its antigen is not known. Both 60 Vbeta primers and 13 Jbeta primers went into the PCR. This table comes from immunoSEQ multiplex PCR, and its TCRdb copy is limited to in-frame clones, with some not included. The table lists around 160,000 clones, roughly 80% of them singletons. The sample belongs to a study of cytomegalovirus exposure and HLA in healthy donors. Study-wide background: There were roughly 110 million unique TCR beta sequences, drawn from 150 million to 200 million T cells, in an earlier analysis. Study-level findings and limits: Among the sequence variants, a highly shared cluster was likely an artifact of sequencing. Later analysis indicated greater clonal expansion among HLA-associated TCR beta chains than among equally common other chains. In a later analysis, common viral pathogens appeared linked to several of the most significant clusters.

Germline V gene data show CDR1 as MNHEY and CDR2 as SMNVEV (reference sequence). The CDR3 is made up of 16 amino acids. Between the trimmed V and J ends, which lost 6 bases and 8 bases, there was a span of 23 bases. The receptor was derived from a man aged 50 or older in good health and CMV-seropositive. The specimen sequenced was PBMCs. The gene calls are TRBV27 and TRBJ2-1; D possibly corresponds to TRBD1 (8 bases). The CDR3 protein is CASRPIRGDRNHEQFF. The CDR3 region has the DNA TGTGCCAGCAGACCTATCCGGGGGGACAGGAACCATGAGCAGTTCTTC.